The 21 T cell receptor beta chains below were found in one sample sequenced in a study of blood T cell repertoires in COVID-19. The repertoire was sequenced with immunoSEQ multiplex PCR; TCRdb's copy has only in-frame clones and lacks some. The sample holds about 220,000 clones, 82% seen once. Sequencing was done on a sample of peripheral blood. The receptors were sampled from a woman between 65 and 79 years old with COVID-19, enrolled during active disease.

For the CDR3, the DNA is TGTGCCAGCAGATCATTTCCCAGGGCACGGAACACTGAAGCTTTCTTT. Encoded protein: CASRSFPRARNTEAFF. The gene calls are TRBV27 and TRBJ1-1; TRBD1 is a possible D gene (5 bases). CDR3 length: 16 amino acids. Germline V gives CDR1 MNHEY, CDR2 SMNVEV (reference sequence). V was pared by 6 bases and J by 1 base, with 18 bases between.

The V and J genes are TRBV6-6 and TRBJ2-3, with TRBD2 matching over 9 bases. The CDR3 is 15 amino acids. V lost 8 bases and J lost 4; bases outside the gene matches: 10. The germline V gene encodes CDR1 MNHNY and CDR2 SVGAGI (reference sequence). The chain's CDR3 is CASGMAGGPSDTQYF. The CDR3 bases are TGTGCCAGCGGTATGGCGGGAGGGCCTTCAGATACGCAGTATTTT.

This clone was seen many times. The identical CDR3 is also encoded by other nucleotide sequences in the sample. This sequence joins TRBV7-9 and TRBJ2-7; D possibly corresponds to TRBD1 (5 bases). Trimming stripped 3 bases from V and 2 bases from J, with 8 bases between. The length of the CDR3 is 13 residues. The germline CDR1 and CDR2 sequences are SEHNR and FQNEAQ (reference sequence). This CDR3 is CASSLARAYEQYF. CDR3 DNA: TGTGCCAGCAGCTTGGCCAGGGCCTACGAGCAGTACTTC.

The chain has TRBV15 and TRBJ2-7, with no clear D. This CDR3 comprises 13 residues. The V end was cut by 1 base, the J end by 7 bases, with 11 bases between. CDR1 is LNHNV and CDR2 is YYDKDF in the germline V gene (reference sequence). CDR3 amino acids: CATSRGSPVEQYF. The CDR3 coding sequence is TGTGCCACCAGCAGAGGTTCCCCGGTTGAGCAGTACTTC. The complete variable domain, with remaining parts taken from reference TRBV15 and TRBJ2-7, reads DAMVIQNPRYQVTQFGKPVTLSCSQTLNHNVMYWYQQKSSQAPKLLFHYYDKDFNNEADTPDNFQSRRPNTSFCFLDIRSPGLGDTAMYLCATSRGSPVEQYFGPGTRLTVT.

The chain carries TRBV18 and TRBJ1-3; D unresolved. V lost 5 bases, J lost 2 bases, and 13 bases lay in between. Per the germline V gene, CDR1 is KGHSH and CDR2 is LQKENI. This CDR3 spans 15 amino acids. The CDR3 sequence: CASSEVGLAGNTIYF. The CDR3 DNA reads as TGTGCCAGCTCAGAGGTCGGATTGGCTGGAAACACCATATATTTT.

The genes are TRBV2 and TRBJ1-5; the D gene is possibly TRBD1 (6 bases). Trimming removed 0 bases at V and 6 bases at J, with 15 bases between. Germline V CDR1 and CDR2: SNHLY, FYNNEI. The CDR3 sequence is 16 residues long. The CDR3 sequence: CASSEAGGLVFQPQHF. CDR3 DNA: TGTGCCAGCAGTGAAGCGGGGGGGCTTGTATTTCAGCCCCAGCATTTT.

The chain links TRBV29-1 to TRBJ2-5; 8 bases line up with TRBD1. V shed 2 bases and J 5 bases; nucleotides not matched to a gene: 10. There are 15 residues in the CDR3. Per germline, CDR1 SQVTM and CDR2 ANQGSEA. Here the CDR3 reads CSVEWASGGRETQYF. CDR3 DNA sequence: TGCAGCGTTGAATGGGCGTCAGGGGGCCGGGAGACCCAGTACTTC.

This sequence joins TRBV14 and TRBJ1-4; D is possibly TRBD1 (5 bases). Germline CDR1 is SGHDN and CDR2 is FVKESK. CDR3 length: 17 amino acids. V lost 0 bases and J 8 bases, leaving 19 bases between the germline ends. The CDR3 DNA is TGTGCCAGCAGCCAAGATATCGTCGGGGGAAGAAGAGAAAAACTGTTTTTT. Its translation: CASSQDIVGGRREKLFF.

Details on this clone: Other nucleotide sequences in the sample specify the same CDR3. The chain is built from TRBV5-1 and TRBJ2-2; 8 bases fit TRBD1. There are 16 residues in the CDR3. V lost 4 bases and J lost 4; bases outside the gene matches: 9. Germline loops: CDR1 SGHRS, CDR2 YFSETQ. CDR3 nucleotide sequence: TGCGCCAGCAGCCCCCTCGGACAGGGTGGCACCGGGGAGCTGTTTTTT. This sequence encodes CASSPLGQGGTGELFF.

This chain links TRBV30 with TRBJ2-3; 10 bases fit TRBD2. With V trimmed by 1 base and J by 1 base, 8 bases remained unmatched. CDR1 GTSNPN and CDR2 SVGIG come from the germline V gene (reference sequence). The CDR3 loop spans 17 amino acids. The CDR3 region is CAWSDETSGRGTDTQYF. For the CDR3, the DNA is TGTGCCTGGAGTGATGAGACTAGCGGGCGCGGCACAGATACGCAGTATTTT.

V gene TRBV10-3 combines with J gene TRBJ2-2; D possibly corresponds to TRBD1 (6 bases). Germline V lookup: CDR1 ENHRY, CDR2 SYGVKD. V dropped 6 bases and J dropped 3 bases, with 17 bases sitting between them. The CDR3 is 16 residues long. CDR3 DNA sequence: TGTGCCATCAGGATTACAGGGTCGGTAGACACCGGGGAGCTGTTTTTT. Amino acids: CAIRITGSVDTGELFF.

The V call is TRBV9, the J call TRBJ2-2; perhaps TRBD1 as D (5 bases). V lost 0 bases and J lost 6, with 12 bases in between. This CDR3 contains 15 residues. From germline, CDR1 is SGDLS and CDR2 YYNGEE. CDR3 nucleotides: TGTGCCAGCAGCGTAGCCCCAGGGCCGGCCGGGGAGCTGTTTTTT. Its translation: CASSVAPGPAGELFF.

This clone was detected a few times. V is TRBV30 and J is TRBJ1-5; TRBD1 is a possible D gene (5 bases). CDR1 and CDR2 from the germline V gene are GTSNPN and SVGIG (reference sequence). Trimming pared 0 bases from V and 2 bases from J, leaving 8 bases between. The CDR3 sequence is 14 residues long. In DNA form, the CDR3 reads TGTGCCTGGAGTGTATCGGGGGGCAATCAGCCCCAGCATTTT. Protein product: CAWSVSGGNQPQHF.

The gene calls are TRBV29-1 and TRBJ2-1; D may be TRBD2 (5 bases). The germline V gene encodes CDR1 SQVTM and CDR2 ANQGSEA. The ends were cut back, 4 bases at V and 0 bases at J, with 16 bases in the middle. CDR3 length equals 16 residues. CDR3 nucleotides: TGCAGCGTTGTCCGCAGGACTCACAGCTCCTACAATGAGCAGTTCTTC. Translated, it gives CSVVRRTHSSYNEQFF.

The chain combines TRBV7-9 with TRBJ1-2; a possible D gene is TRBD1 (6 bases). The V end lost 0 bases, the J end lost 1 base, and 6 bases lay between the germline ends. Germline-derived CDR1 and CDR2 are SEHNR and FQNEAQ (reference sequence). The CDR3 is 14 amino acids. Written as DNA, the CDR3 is TGTGCCAGCAGCTTAGCAGGGGGTAACTATGGCTACACCTTC. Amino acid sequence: CASSLAGGNYGYTF.

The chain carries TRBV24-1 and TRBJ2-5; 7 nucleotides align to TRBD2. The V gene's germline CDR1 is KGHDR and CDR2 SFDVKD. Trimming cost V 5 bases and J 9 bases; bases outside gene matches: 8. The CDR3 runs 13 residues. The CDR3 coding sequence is TGTGCCACCAGTGCTAGCGGATTAGCGGCCCAGTACTTC. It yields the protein CATSASGLAAQYF.

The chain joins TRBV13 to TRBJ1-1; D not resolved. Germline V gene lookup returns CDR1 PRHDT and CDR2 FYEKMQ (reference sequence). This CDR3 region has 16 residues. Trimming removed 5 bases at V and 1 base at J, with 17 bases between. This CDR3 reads CASSAQFAGRNTEAFF. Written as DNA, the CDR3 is TGTGCCAGCAGCGCCCAATTCGCGGGGAGGAACACTGAAGCTTTCTTT. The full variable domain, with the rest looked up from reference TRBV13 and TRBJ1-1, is AAGVIQSPRHLIKEKRETATLKCYPIPRHDTVYWYQQGPGQDPQFLISFYEKMQSDKGSIPDRFSAQQFSDYHSELNMSSLELGDSALYFCASSAQFAGRNTEAFFGQGTRLTVV.

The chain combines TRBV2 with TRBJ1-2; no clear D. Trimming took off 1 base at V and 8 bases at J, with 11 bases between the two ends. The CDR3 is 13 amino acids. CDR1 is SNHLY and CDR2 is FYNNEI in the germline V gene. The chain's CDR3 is CASSEEVRGGYTF. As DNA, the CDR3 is TGTGCCAGCAGTGAAGAGGTGCGAGGGGGCTACACCTTC.

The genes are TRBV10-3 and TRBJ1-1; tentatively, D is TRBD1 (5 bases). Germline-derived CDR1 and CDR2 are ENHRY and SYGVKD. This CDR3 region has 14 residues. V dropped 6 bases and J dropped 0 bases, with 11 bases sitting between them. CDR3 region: CAIRTGTLNTEAFF. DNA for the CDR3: TGTGCCATCAGAACAGGTACTTTGAACACTGAAGCTTTCTTT.

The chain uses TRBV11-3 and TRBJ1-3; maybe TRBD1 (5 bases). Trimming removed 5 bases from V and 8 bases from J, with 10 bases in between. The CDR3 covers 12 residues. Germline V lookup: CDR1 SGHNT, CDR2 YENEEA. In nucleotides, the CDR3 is TGTGCCAGCAGCGCCGACAGCCACACCATATATTTT. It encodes CASSADSHTIYF. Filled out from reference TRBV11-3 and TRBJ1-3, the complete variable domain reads EAGVVQSPRYKIIEKKQPVAFWCNPISGHNTLYWYLQNLGQGPELLIRYENEEAVDDSQLPKDRFSAERLKGVDSTLKIQPAELGDSAVYLCASSADSHTIYFGEGSWLTVV.

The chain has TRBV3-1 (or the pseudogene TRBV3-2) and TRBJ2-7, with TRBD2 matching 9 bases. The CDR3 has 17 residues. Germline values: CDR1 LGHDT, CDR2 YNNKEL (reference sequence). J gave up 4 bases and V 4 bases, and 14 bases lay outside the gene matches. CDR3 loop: CASSPPVSRGRVYEQYF. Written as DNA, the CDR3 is TGTGCCAGCAGCCCCCCAGTGAGTCGCGGGAGGGTATACGAGCAGTACTTC.